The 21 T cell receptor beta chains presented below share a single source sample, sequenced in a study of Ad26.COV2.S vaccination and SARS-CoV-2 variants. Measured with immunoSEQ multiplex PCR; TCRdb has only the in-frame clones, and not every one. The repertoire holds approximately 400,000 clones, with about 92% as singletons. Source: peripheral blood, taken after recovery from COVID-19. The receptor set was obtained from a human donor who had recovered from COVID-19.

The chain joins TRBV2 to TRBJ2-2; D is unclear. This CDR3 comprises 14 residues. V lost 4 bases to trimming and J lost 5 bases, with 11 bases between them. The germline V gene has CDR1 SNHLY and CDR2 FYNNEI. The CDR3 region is CASSVLESTGELFF. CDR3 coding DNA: TGTGCCAGCAGTGTTCTAGAGTCGACCGGGGAGCTGTTTTTT.

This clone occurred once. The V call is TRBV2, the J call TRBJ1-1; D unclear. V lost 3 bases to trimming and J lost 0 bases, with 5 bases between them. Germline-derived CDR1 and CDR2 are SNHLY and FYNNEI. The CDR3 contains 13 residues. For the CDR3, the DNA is TGTGCCAGCAGTGAGGTGATGAACACTGAAGCTTTCTTT. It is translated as CASSEVMNTEAFF.

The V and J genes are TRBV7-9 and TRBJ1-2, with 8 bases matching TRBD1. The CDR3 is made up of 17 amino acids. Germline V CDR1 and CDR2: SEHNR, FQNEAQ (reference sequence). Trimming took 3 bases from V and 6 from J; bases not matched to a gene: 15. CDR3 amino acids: CASSFGTGLEEHNGYTF. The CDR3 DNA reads TGTGCCAGCAGCTTCGGGACAGGTCTGGAGGAGCATAATGGCTACACCTTC.

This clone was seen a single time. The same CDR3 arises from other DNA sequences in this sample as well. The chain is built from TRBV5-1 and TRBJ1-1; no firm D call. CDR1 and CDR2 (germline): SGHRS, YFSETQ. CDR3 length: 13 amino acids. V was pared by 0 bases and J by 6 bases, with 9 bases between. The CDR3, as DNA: TGCGCCAGCAGCTTGGAAGGTAGGGCTGAAGCTTTCTTT. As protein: CASSLEGRAEAFF.

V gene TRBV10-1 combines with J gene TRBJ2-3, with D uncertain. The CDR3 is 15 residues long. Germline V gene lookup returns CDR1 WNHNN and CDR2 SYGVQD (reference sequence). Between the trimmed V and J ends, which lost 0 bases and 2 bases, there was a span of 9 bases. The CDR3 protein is CASSESGDYTDTQYF. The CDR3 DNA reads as TGCGCCAGCAGTGAGTCTGGCGATTACACAGATACGCAGTATTTT.

The CDR3 region is CASSSGGDTYEQYF. The DNA for the CDR3 is TGCGCCAGCAGTTCTGGCGGGGACACCTACGAGCAGTACTTC. The chain couples TRBV10-1 to TRBJ2-7; the D call may be TRBD1 or TRBD2 (6 bases each). The CDR3 totals 14 residues. Germline loops: CDR1 WNHNN, CDR2 SYGVQD (reference sequence). With 5 bases removed from V and 2 bases from J, the gap between germline ends came to 13 bases.

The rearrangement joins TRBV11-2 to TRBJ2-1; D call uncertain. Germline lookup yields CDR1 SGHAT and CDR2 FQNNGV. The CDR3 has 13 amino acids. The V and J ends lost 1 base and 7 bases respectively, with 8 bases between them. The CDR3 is CASSLVELNEQFF. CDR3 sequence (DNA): TGTGCCAGCAGCTTAGTCGAGCTTAATGAGCAGTTCTTC.

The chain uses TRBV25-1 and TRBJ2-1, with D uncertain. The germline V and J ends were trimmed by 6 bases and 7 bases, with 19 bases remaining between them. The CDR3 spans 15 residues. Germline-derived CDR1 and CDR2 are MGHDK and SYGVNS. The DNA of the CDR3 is TGTGCCAGCAGGTCTTCATCCCTTCCTTGGAATGAGCAGTTCTTC. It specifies CASRSSSLPWNEQFF.

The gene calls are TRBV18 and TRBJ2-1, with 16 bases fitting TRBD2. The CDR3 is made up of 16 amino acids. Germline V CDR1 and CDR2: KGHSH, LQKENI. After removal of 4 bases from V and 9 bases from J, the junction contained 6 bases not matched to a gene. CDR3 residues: CASSRPGLAGGSEQFF. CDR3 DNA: TGTGCCAGCTCACGGCCGGGACTAGCGGGGGGGAGTGAGCAGTTCTTC.

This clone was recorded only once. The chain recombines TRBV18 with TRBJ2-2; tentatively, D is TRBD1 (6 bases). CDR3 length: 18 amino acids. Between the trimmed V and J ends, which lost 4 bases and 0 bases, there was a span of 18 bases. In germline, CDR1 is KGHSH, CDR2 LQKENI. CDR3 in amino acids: CASSQRSGTSANTGELFF. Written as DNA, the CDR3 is TGTGCCAGCTCACAAAGGAGTGGGACATCCGCGAACACCGGGGAGCTGTTTTTT. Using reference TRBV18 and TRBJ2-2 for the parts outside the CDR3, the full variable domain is NAGVMQNPRHLVRRRGQEARLRCSPMKGHSHVYWYRQLPEEGLKFMVYLQKENIIDESGMPKERFSAEFPKEGPSILRIQQVVRGDSAAYFCASSQRSGTSANTGELFFGEGSRLTVL.

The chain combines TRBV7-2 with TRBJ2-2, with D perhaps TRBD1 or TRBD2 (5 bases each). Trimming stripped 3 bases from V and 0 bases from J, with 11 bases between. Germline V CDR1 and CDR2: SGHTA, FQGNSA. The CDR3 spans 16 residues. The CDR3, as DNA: TGTGCCAGCAGCTTGGGACCTCCACCGAACACCGGGGAGCTGTTTTTT. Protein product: CASSLGPPPNTGELFF.

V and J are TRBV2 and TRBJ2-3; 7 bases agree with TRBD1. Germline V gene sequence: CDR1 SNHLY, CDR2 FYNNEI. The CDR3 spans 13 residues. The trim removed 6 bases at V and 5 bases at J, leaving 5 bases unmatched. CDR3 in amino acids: CASRVDRLDTQYF. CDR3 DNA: TGTGCCAGCAGGGTGGACAGGCTAGATACGCAGTATTTT.

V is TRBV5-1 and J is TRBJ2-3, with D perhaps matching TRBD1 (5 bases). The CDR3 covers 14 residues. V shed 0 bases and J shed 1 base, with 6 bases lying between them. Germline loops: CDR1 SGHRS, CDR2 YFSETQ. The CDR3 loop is CASSLGGGTDTQYF. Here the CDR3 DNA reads TGCGCCAGCAGCTTGGGGGGCGGCACAGATACGCAGTATTTT.

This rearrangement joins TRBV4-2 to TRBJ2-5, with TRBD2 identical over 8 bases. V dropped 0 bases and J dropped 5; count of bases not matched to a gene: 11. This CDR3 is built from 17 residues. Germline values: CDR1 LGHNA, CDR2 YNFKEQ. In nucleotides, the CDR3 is TGTGCCAGCAGCCAAGACCCAGCCGGGACTAGTTATGAGACCCAGTACTTC. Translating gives CASSQDPAGTSYETQYF.

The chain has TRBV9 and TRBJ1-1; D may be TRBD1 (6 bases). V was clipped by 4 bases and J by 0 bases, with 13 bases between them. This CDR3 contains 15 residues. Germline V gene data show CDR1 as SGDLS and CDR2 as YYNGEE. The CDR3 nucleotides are TGTGCCAGCAGCCTCGGGACAAGGATGAACACTGAAGCTTTCTTT. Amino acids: CASSLGTRMNTEAFF.

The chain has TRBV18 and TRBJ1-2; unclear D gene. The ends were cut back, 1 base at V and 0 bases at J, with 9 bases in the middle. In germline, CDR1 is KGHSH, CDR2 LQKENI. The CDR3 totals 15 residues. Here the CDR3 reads CASSPLDKANYGYTF. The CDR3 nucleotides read TGTGCCAGCTCACCACTCGACAAAGCTAACTATGGCTACACCTTC.

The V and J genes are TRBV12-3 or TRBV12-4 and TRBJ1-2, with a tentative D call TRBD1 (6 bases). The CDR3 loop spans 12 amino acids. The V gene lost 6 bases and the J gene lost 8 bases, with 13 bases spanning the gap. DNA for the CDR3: TGTGCCAGCAGCCCACAGGGCTGGGGCTACACCTTC. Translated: CASSPQGWGYTF.

The CDR3 protein is CASSFKTGHYNSPLHF. The CDR3 nucleotides are TGTGCCAGCAGTTTCAAGACAGGCCACTATAATTCACCCCTCCACTTT. V usage is TRBV27 and J usage is TRBJ1-6, with a weak D call TRBD1 (6 bases). Germline loops: CDR1 MNHEY, CDR2 SMNVEV (reference sequence). This CDR3 spans 16 amino acids. Trimming stripped 3 bases from V and 3 bases from J, with 12 bases between.

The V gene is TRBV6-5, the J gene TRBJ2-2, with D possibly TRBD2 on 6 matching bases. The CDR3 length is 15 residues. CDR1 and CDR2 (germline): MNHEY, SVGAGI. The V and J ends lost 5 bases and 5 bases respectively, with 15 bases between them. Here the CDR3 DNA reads TGTGCCAGCAGTCCGGGGCAGGGAGGAACCGGGGAGCTGTTTTTT. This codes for CASSPGQGGTGELFF.

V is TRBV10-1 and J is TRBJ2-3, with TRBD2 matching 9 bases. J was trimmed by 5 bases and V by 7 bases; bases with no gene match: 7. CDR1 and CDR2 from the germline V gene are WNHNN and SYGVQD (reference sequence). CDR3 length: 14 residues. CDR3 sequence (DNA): TGCGCCAGCAATAGCGGGGGAAGAGGAGATACGCAGTATTTT. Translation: CASNSGGRGDTQYF.

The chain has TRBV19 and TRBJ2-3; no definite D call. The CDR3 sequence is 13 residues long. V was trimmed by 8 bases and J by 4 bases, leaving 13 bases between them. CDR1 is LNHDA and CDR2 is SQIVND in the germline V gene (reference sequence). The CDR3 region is CASARQTADTQYF. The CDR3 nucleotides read TGTGCCAGTGCGCGGCAGACTGCAGATACGCAGTATTTT.